This TCR beta chain was documented in a study of blood T cell repertoires in COVID-19. Study-wide context: Samples taken during acute and convalescent COVID-19 were collected in the United States, Italy and Spain. T cells, B-cell-depleted T cells, or PBMCs supplied cDNA or gDNA.

Seattle patients were enrolled while actively infected and followed longitudinally. Under the authors' procedure: Amplification from reference gene primers served as the basis for estimated nucleated cell counts. Profiled with immunoSEQ multiplex PCR; TCRdb holds only in-frame clones, not every one. The DNA was the basis for D and trimming; V, J and clone size are from that table. In the table there are 150,000 to 200,000 clones, around 84% of which are singletons. V lost 0 bases, J lost 8 bases, and 13 bases lay in between. This CDR3 is 14 amino acids long. CDR1 and CDR2 from the germline V gene are MNHEY and SVGAGI.

The receptor's source is a woman in her 70s with COVID-19, enrolled during active disease. The chain employs TRBV6-5 and TRBJ1-2, with D perhaps matching TRBD1 (5 bases). Sequenced input: peripheral blood. The CDR3 DNA follows: TGTGCCAGCAGTTACTCCCCTCGGGGGTGGGGCTACACCTTC. Translating it yields CASSYSPRGWGYTF.